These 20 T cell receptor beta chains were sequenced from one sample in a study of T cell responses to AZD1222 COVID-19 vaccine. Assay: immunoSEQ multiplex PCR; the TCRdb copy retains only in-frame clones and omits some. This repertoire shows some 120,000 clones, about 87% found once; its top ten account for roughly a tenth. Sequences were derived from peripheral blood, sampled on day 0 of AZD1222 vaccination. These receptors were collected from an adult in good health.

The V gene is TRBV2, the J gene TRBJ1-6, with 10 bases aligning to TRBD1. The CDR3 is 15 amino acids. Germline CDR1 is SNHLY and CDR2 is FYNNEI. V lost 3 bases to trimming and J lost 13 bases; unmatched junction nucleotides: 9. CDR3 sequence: CASSELGQGQVPLHF. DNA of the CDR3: TGTGCCAGCAGTGAGTTGGGACAGGGGCAAGTGCCCCTCCACTTT.

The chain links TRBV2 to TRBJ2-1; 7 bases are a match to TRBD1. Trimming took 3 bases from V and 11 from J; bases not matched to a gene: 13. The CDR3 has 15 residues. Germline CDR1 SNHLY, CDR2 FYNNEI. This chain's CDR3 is CASSDNYAIRGQQFF. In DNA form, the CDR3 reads TGTGCCAGCAGTGATAACTACGCAATTAGGGGGCAGCAGTTCTTC.

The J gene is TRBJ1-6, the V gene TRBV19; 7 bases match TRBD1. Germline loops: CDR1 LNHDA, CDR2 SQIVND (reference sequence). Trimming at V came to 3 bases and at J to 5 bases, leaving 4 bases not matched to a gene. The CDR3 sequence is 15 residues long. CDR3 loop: CASSISTGNNSPLHF. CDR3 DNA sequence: TGTGCCAGTAGTATTTCGACAGGGAATAATTCACCCCTCCACTTT.

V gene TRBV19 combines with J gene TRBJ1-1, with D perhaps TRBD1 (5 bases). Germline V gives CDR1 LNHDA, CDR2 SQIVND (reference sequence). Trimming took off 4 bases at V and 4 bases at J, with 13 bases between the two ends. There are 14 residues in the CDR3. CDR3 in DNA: TGTGCCAGTAGTACTTCGAGCGGGGGCACTGAAGCTTTCTTT. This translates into CASSTSSGGTEAFF. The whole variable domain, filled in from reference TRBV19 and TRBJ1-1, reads DGGITQSPKYLFRKEGQNVTLSCEQNLNHDAMYWYRQDPGQGLRLIYYSQIVNDFQKGDIAEGYSVSREKKESFPLTVTSAQKNPTAFYLCASSTSSGGTEAFFGQGTRLTVV.

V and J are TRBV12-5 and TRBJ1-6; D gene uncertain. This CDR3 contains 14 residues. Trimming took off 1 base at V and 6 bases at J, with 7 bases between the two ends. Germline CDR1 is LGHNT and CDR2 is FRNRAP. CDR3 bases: TGTGCTAGTGGTTTGGAGGGATTTAATTCACCCCTCCACTTT. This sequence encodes CASGLEGFNSPLHF. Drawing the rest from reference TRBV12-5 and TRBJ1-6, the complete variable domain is DARVTQTPRHKVTEMGQEVTMRCQPILGHNTVFWYRQTMMQGLELLAYFRNRAPLDDSGMPKDRFSAEMPDATLATLKIQPSEPRDSAVYFCASGLEGFNSPLHFGNGTRLTVT.

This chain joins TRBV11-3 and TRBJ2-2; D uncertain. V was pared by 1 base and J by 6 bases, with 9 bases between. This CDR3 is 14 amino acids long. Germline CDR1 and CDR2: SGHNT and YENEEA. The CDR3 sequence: CASSLVAVSGELFF. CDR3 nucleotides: TGTGCCAGCAGCTTAGTGGCGGTATCCGGGGAGCTGTTTTTT.

CDR3 coding DNA: TGTGCCAGCAGCTTAGTTCGGGACAGAAGTTGTTATGGCTACACCTTC. Translation: CASSLVRDRSCYGYTF. V is TRBV13 and J is TRBJ1-2; 7 bases agree with TRBD1. J lost 5 bases, V lost 1 base, and 10 bases had no gene match. This CDR3 spans 16 amino acids. Germline CDR1 PRHDT, CDR2 FYEKMQ (reference sequence).

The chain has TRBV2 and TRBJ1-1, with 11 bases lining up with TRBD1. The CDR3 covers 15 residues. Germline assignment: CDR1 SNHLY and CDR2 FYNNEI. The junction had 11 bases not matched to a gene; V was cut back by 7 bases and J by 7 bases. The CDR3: CASIFPGQGDDEAFF. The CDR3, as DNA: TGTGCCAGCATCTTTCCGGGACAGGGGGATGATGAAGCTTTCTTT.

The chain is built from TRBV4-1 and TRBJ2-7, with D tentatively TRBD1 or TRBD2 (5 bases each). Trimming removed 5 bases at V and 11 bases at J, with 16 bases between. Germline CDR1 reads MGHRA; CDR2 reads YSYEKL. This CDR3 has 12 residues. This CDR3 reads CASSDKPGTEYF. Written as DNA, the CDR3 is TGCGCCAGCAGCGACAAACCGGGGACGGAGTACTTC.

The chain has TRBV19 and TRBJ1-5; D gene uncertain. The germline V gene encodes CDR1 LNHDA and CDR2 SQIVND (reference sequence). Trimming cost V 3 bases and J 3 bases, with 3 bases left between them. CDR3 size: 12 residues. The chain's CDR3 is CASSINNQPQHF. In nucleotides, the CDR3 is TGTGCCAGTAGTATTAACAATCAGCCCCAGCATTTT. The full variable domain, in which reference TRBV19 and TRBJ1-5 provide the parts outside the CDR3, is DGGITQSPKYLFRKEGQNVTLSCEQNLNHDAMYWYRQDPGQGLRLIYYSQIVNDFQKGDIAEGYSVSREKKESFPLTVTSAQKNPTAFYLCASSINNQPQHFGDGTRLSIL.

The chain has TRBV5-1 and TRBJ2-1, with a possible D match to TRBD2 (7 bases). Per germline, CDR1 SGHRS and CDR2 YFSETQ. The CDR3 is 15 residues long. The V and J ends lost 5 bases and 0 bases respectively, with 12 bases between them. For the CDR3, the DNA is TGCGCCAGCAGTTGGGAGGGGGACTCCTACAATGAGCAGTTCTTC. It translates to CASSWEGDSYNEQFF.

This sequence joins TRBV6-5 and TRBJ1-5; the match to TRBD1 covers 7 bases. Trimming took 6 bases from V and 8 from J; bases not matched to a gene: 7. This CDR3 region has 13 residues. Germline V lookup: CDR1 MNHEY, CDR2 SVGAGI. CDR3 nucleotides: TGTGCCAGCAGCTCCAGGGGGGGGGAGCCCCAGCATTTT. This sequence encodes CASSSRGGEPQHF.

In DNA, the CDR3 is TGCGCCAGCACGCCGGCGGACAGGAATTTGAACACTGAAGCTTTCTTT. Protein product: CASTPADRNLNTEAFF. J is TRBJ1-1 and V is TRBV5-1; 7 nucleotides agree with TRBD1. The CDR3 extends over 16 amino acids. Germline V gene lookup returns CDR1 SGHRS and CDR2 YFSETQ. The J segment lost 0 bases and the V segment lost 6 bases, leaving 11 bases of the junction unmatched.

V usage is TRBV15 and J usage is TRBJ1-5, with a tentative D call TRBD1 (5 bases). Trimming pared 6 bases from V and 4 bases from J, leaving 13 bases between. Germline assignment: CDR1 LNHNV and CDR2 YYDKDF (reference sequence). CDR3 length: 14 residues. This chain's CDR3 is CATSRGLPNQPQHF. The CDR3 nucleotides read TGTGCCACCAGTCGGGGGTTGCCAAATCAGCCCCAGCATTTT.

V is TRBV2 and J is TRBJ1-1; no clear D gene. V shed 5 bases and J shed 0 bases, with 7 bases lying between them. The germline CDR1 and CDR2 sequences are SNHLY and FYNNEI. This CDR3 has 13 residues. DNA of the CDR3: TGTGCCAGCAGTCGGACGGTGAACACTGAAGCTTTCTTT. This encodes CASSRTVNTEAFF.

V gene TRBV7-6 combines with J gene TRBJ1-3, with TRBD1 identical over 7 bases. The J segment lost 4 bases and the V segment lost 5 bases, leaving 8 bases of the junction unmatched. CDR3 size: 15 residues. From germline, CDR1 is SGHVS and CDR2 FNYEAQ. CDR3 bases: TGTGCCAGCAGCCCGGAGACAGGGCTGGGAAACACCATATATTTT. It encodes CASSPETGLGNTIYF.

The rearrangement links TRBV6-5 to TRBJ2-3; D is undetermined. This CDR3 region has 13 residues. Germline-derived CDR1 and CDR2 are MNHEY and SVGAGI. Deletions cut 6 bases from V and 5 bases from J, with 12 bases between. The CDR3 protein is CASSHGREDTQYF. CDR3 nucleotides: TGTGCCAGCAGCCACGGACGAGAAGATACGCAGTATTTT.

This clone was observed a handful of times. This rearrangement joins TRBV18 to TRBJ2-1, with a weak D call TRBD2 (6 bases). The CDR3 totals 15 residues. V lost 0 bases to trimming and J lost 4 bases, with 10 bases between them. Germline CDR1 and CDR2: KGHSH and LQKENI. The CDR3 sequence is CASSPPGEAYNEQFF. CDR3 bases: TGTGCCAGCTCACCACCGGGGGAGGCGTACAATGAGCAGTTCTTC.

CDR3 DNA sequence: TGTGCCACAGGGGACAGAACCCCTGAAGCTTTCTTT. Translated: CATGDRTPEAFF. J is TRBJ1-1 and V is TRBV2; TRBD1 agrees at 7 bases. The CDR3 loop spans 12 amino acids. V shed 10 bases, J shed 6 bases, and the junction held 8 bases outside the gene matches. Germline-derived CDR1 and CDR2 are SNHLY and FYNNEI.

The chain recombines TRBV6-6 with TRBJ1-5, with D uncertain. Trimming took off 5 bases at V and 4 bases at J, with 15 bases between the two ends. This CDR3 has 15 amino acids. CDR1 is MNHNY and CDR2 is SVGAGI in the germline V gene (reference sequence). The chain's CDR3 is CASSPPEGGNQPQHF. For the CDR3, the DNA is TGTGCCAGCAGTCCTCCCGAGGGTGGGAATCAGCCCCAGCATTTT.